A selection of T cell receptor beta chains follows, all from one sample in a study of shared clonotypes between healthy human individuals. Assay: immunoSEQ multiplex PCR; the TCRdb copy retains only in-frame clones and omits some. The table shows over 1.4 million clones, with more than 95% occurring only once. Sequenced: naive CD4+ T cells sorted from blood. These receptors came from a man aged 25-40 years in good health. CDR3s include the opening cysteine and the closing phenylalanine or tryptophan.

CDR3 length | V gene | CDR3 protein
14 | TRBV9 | CASSVIGGSSEAFF
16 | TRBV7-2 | CASSPPRGKSGNTIYF
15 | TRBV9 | CASSPGPGGTGELFF
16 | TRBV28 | CASSLRGQSTNYGYTF
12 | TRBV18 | CASSPRSLEQYF
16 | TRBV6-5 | CASSYSPGIQSYEQYF
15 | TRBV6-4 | CASSVQGLVTGELFF
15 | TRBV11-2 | CASSFRGGSSTEAFF
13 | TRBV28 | CASRPGGNTEAFF
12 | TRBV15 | CATSIARGTQYF
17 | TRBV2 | CASSDQGRGQSTGELFF
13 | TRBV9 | CASSVAPNEKLFF
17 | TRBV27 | CASTATRLGPRYNEQFF
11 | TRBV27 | CASSLWGKLYF
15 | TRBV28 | CASTPSNGKVQPQHF
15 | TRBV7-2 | CASSTTDNRGQGTNF
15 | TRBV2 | CASSVELESSNEQFF
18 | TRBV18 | CASSPKTSGRTWSGEQFF
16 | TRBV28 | CASSDPGQGVGQPQHF
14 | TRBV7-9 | CASSSPGAGVRYTF
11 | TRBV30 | CAWEDRDTQYF
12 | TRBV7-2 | CASSIDRYEQYF
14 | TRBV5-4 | CASSLSVGLDEQYF
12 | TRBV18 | CASSPVGQGQFF
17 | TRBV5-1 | CASSKGSYFSGANVLTF
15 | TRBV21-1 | CASSNWGARGNTIYF
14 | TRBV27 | CASRRTSPYNEQFF
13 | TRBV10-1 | CASSDKDNYGYTF
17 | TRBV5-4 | CASSLVSSGRYYNEQFF
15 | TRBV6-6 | CASSYGKGPPYEQYF
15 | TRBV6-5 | CASSRTLGGTYEQYF
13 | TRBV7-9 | CASSLTAYNEQFF
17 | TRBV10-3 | CAISEYPTSGRGNEQFF
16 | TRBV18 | CASSPREQAGIGELFF
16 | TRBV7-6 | CASSLVGSSGQETQYF
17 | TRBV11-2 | CASSTGLAGGQPYEQYF
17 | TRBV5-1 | CASSLAPGGMRDNEQFF
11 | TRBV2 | CADREGNTIYF
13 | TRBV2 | CASAGQTQETQYF
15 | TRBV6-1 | CASSEGQKINEKLFF
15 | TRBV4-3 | CASSQDPFSNQPQHF
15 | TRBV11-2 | CASSFPGTGDEKLFF
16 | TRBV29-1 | CSVVALAGPRYNEQFF
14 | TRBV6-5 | CASGDRGPGNTIYF
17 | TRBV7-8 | CASSLGSATGWDTEAFF
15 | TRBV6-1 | CASSEGAARSYEQYF